What follows describes a single T cell receptor (beta chain). No antigen is known for it. The sample is drawn from a study of cytomegalovirus exposure and HLA in healthy donors. Across the study: Both the roughly 120 validation repertoires and the roughly 700 first-cohort repertoires used the same platform, as reported by a later analysis.

General study points: High specificity and sensitivity for cytomegalovirus status were reported for the classifier. Rare TCR sequences predominated, though certain public TCRs were found in many donors. Cytomegalovirus association was listed for under 200 TCR beta chains.

This table comes from immunoSEQ multiplex PCR, and its TCRdb copy is limited to in-frame clones, with some not included. The profile covers 160,000 or so clones, with around 90% appearing a single time and almost 3% taken by the ten largest. The CDR3 covers 15 residues. V was trimmed by 2 bases and J by 1 base, leaving 11 bases between them. Germline V CDR1 and CDR2: MGHRA, YSYEKL. This chain joins TRBV4-1 and TRBJ1-1; D is uncertain. This TCR was recovered from a man aged 18-30 years in good health and CMV-seronegative. The sample was PBMCs. CDR3 coding DNA: TGCGCCAGCAGCCAAACCCTGACGGGGAACACTGAAGCTTTCTTT. Protein sequence: CASSQTLTGNTEAFF.